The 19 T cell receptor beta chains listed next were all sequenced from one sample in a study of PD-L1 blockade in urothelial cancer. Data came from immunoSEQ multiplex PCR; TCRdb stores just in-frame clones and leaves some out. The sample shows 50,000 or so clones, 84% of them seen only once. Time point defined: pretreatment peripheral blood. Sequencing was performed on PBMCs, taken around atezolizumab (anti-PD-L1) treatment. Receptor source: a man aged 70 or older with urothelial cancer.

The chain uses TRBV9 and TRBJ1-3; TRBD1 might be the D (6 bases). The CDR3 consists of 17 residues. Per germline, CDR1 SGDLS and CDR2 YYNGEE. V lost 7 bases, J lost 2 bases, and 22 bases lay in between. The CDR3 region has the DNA TGTGCCAGCGGCCAAGAGGGGGAACCGGGACCTGGAAACACCATATATTTT. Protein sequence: CASGQEGEPGPGNTIYF. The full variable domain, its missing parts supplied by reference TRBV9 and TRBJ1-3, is DSGVTQTPKHLITATGQRVTLRCSPRSGDLSVYWYQQSLDQGLQFLIQYYNGEERAKGNILERFSAQQFPDLHSELNLSSLELGDSALYFCASGQEGEPGPGNTIYFGEGSWLTVV.

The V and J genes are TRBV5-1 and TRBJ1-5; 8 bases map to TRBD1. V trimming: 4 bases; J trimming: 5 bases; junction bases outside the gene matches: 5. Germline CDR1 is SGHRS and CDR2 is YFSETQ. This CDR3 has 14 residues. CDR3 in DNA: TGCGCCAGCAGCCCCGACAGGGGAGATCAGCCCCAGCATTTT. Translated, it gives CASSPDRGDQPQHF.

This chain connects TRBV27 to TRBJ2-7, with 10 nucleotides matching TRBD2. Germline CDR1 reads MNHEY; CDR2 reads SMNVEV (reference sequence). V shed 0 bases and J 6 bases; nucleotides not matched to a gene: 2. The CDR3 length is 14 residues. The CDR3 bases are TGTGCCAGCAGTTTATCAGCGGGAGGGCTCGAGCAGTACTTC. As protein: CASSLSAGGLEQYF.

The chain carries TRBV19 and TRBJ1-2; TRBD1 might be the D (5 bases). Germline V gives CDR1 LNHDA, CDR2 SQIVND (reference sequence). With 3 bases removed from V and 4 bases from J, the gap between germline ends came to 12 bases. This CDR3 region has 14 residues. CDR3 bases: TGTGCCAGTAGTATCGCGAAGGGGTCCTATGGCTACACCTTC. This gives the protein CASSIAKGSYGYTF.

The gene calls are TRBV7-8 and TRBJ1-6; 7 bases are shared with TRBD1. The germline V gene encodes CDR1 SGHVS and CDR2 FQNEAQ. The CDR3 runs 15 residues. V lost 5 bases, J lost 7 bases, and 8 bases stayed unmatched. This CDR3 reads CASSPEWDSNSPLHF. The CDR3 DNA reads TGTGCCAGCAGCCCGGAGTGGGACAGCAATTCACCCCTCCACTTT. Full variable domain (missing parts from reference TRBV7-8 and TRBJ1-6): GAGVSQSPRYKVAKRGQDVALRCDPISGHVSLFWYQQALGQGPEFLTYFQNEAQLDKSGLPSDRFFAERPEGSVSTLKIQRTQQEDSAVYLCASSPEWDSNSPLHFGNGTRLTVT.

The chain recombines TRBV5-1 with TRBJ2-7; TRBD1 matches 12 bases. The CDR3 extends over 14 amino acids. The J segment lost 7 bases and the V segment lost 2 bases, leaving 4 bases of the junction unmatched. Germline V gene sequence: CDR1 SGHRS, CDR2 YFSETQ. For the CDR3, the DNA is TGCGCCAGCAGCTTAGGGACAGGGGGCGGGGAGCAGTACTTC. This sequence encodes CASSLGTGGGEQYF.

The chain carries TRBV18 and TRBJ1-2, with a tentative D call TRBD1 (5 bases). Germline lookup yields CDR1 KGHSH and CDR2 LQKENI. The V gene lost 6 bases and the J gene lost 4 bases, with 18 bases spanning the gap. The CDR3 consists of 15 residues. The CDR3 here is CASSQRVEGSYGYTF. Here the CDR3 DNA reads TGTGCCAGCTCGCAGAGAGTGGAGGGGAGCTATGGCTACACCTTC. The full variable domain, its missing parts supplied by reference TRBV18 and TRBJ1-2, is NAGVMQNPRHLVRRRGQEARLRCSPMKGHSHVYWYRQLPEEGLKFMVYLQKENIIDESGMPKERFSAEFPKEGPSILRIQQVVRGDSAAYFCASSQRVEGSYGYTFGSGTRLTVV.

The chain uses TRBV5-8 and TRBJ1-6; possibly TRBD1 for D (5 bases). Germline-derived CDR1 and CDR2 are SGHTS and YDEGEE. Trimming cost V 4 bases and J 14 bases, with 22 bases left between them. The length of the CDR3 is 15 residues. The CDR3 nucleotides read TGTGCCAGCAGCGGTCGCACCCCACCCCAGGGTGCCCTCCACTTT. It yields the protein CASSGRTPPQGALHF.

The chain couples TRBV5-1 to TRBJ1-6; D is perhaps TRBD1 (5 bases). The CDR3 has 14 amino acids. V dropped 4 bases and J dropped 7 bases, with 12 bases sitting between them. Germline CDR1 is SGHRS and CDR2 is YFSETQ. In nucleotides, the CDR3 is TGCGCCAGCAGCCCCGGGGCGGGGAATTCACCCCTCCACTTT. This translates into CASSPGAGNSPLHF.

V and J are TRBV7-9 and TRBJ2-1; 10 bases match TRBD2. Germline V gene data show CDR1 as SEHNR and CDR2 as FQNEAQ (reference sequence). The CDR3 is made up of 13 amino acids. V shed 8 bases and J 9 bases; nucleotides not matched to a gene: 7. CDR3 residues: CASGLAGVGEQFF. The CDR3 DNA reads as TGTGCCAGCGGTCTAGCGGGAGTGGGTGAGCAGTTCTTC. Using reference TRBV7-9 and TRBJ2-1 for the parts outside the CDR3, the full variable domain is DTGVSQNPRHKITKRGQNVTFRCDPISEHNRLYWYRQTLGQGPEFLTYFQNEAQLEKSRLLSDRFSAERPKGSFSTLEIQRTEQGDSAMYLCASGLAGVGEQFFGPGTRLTVL.

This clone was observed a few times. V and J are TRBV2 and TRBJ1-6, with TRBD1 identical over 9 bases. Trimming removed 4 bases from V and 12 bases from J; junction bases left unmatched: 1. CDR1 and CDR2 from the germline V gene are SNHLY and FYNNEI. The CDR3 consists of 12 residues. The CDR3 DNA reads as TGTGCCAGCAGTGGACAGGGGGTACCCCTCCACTTT. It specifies CASSGQGVPLHF. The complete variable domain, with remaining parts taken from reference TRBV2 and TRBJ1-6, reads EPEVTQTPSHQVTQMGQEVILRCVPISNHLYFYWYRQILGQKVEFLVSFYNNEISEKSEIFDDQFSVERPDGSNFTLKIRSTKLEDSAMYFCASSGQGVPLHFGNGTRLTVT.

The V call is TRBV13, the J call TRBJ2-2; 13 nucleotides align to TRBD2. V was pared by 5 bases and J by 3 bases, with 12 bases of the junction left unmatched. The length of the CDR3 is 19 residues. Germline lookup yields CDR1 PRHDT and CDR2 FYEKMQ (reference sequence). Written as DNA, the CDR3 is TGTGCCAGCAGCCCCGGACTAGCGGGAGTCTATAAATACACCGGGGAGCTGTTTTTT. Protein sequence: CASSPGLAGVYKYTGELFF.

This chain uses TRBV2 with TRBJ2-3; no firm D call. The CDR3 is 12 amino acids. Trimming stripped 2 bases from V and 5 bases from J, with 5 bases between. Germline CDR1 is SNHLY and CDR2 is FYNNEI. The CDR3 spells CASSESRDTQYF. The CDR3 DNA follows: TGTGCCAGCAGTGAATCCCGAGATACGCAGTATTTT.

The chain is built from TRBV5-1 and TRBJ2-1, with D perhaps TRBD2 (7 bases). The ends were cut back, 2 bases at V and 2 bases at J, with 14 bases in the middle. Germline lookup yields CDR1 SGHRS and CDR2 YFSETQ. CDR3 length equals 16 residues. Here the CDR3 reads CASSFLRGAAYNEQFF. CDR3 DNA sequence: TGCGCCAGCAGCTTCCTTCGGGGGGCTGCCTACAATGAGCAGTTCTTC.

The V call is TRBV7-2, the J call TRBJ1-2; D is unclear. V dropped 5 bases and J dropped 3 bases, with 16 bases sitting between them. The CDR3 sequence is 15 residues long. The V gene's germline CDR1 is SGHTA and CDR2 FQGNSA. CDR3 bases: TGTGCCAGCAGCCCTCGGGGAGGATTGGACTATGGCTACACCTTC. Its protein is CASSPRGGLDYGYTF. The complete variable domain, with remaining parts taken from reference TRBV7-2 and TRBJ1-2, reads GAGVSQSPSNKVTEKGKDVELRCDPISGHTALYWYRQSLGQGLEFLIYFQGNSAPDKSGLPSDRFSAERTGGSVSTLTIQRTQQEDSAVYLCASSPRGGLDYGYTFGSGTRLTVV.

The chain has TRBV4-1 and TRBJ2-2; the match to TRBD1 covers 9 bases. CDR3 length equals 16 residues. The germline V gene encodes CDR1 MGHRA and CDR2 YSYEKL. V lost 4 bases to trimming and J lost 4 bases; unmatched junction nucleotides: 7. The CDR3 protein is CASSRTDRGFTGELFF. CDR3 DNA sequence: TGCGCCAGCAGCCGGACGGACAGGGGATTCACCGGGGAGCTGTTTTTT.

The chain's CDR3 is CASSVAVGGPTDTQYF. The CDR3, as DNA: TGTGCCAGCAGCGTAGCGGTGGGAGGTCCCACAGATACGCAGTATTTT. The chain is built from TRBV9 and TRBJ2-3, with D possibly matching TRBD2 (6 bases). CDR1 is SGDLS, CDR2 YYNGEE, per germline. V lost 0 bases and J lost 2, with 13 bases in between. This CDR3 comprises 16 residues.

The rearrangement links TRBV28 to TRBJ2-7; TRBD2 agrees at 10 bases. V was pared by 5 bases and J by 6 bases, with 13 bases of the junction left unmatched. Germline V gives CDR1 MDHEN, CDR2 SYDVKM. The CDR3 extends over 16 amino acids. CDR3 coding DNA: TGTGCCAGCAGTCCAACAGGCCGGACTAGCGGAACCGAGCAGTACTTC. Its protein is CASSPTGRTSGTEQYF.

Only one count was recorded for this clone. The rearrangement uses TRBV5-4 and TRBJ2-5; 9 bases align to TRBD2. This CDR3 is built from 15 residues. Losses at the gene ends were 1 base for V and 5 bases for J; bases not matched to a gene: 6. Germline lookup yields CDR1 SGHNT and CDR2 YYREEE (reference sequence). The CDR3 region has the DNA TGTGCCAGCAGCTTGCAAGCGGGAGGCAGTGAGACCCAGTACTTC. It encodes CASSLQAGGSETQYF. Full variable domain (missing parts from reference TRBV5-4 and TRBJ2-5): ETGVTQSPTHLIKTRGQQVTLRCSSQSGHNTVSWYQQALGQGPQFIFQYYREEENGRGNFPPRFSGLQFPNYSSELNVNALELDDSALYLCASSLQAGGSETQYFGPGTRLLVL.